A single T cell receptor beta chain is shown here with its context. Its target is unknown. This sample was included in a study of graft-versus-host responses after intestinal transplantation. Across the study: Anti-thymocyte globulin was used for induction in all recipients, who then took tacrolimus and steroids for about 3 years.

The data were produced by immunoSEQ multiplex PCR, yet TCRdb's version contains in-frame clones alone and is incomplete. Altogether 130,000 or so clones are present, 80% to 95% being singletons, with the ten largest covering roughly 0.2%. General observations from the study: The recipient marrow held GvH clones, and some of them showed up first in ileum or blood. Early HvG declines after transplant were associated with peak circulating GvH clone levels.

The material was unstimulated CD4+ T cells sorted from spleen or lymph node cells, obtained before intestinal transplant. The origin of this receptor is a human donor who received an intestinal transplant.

This CDR3 is CSVSKAPLGELFF. CDR3 sequence (DNA): TGCAGCGTTAGCAAGGCACCTTTAGGGGAGCTGTTTTTT. This rearrangement joins TRBV29-1 to TRBJ2-2; D is unclear. The germline CDR1 and CDR2 sequences are SQVTM and ANQGSEA. The CDR3 loop spans 13 amino acids. V lost 5 bases to trimming and J lost 8 bases, with 15 bases between them.